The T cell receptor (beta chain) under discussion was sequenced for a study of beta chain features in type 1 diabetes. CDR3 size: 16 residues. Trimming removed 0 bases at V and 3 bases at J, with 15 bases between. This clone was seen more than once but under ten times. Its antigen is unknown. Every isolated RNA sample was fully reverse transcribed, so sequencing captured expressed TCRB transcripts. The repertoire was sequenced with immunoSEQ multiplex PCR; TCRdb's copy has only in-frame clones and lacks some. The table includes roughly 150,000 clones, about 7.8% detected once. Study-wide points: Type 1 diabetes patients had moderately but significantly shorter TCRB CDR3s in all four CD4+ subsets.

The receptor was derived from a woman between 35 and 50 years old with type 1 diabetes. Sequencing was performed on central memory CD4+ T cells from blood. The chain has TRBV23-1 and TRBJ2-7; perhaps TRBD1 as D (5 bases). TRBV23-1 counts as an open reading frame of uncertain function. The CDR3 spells CASSQSWGYILYEQYF. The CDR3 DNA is TGCGCCAGCAGTCAATCATGGGGCTACATCCTCTACGAGCAGTACTTC.